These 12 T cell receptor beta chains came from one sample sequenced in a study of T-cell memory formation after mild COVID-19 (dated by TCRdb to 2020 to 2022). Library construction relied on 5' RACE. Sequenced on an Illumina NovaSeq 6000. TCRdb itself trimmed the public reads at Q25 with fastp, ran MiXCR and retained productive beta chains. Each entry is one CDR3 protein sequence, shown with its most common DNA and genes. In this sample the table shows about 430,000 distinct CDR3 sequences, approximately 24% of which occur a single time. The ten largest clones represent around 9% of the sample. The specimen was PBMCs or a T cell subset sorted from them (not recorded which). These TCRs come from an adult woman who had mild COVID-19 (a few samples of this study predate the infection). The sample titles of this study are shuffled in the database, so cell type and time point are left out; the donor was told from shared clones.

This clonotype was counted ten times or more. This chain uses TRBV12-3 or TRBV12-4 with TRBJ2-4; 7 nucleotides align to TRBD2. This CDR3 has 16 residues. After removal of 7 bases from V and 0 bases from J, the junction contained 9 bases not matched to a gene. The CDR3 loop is CASTQGGILAKNIQYF. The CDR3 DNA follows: TGTGCCAGCACCCAGGGAGGGATTCTAGCCAAAAACATTCAGTACTTC.

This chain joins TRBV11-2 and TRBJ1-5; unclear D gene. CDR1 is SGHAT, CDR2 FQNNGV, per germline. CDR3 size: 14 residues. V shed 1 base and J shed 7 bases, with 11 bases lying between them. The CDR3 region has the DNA TGTGCCAGCAGCTTAGGGGCCTCTGGACAGCCCCAGCATTTT. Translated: CASSLGASGQPQHF.

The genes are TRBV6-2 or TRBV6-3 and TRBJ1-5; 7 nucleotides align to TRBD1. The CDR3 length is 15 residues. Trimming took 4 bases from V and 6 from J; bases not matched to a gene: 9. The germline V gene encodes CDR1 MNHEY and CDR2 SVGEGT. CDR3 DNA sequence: TGTGCCAGCAGTTCTGACAGGGTTCGCAGTCAGCCCCAGCATTTT. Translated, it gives CASSSDRVRSQPQHF.

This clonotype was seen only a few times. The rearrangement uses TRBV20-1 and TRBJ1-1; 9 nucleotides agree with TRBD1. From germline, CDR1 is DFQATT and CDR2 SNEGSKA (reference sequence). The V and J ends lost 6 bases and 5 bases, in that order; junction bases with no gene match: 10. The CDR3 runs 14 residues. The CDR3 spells CSASPTGGRTEAFF. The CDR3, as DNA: TGCAGTGCCTCCCCAACAGGGGGCCGAACTGAAGCTTTCTTT.

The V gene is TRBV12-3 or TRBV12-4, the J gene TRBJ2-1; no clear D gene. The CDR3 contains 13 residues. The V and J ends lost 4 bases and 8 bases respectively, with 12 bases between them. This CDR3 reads CASSSIPVDEQFF. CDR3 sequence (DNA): TGTGCCAGCAGTTCAATTCCAGTAGATGAGCAGTTCTTC.

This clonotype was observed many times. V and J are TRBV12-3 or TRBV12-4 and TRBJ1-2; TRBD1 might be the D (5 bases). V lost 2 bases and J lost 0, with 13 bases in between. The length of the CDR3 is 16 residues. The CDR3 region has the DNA TGTGCCAGCAGTTTAAGGGGACGGCTCACTAACTATGGCTACACCTTC. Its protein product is CASSLRGRLTNYGYTF.

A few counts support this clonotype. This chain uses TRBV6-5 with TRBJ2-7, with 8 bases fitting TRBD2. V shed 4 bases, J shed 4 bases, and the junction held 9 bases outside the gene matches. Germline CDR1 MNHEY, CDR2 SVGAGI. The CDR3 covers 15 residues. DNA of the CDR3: TGTGCCAGCAGTTCTAGCGGGCCGAACTGGTACGAGCAGTACTTC. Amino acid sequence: CASSSSGPNWYEQYF.

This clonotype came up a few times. CDR3 sequence: CASSYGGQGVYEQYF. CDR3 nucleotide sequence: TGTGCCAGCAGTTACGGGGGACAGGGGGTCTACGAGCAGTACTTC. The V and J genes are TRBV6-5 and TRBJ2-7; TRBD1 agrees at 11 bases. The CDR3 runs to 15 residues. The germline V gene encodes CDR1 MNHEY and CDR2 SVGAGI. Trimming cost V 2 bases and J 3 bases; bases outside gene matches: 3.

CDR3: CASSLRGMGITDTQYF. The CDR3 DNA sequence: TGTGCCAGCAGCTTACGGGGGATGGGTATCACAGATACGCAGTATTTT. V usage is TRBV7-3 and J usage is TRBJ2-3, with D possibly matching TRBD2 (6 bases). V was cut by 2 bases and J by 2 bases, with 14 bases left in between. The CDR3 spans 16 residues. CDR1 is SGHTA, CDR2 FQGTGA, per germline. Full variable domain (missing parts from reference TRBV7-3 and TRBJ2-3): GAGVSQTPSNKVTEKGKYVELRCDPISGHTALYWYRQSLGQGPEFLIYFQGTGAADDSGLPNDRFFAVRPEGSVSTLKIQRTERGDSAVYLCASSLRGMGITDTQYFGPGTRLTVL.

For the CDR3, the DNA is TGTGCCAGCAGCCCACTGGGGGAAATAGGGTCCTACGAGCAGTACTTC. Its protein is CASSPLGEIGSYEQYF. The genes are TRBV11-2 and TRBJ2-7; perhaps D is TRBD1 or TRBD2 (5 bases each). Germline V gives CDR1 SGHAT, CDR2 FQNNGV. CDR3 size: 16 residues. V dropped 5 bases and J dropped 1 base, with 18 bases sitting between them.

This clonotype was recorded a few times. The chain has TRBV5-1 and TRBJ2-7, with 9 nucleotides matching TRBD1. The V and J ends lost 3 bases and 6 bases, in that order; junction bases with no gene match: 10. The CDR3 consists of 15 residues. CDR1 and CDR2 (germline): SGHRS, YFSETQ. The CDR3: CASSSGDRATSEQYF. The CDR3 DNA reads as TGCGCCAGCAGCTCGGGGGACAGGGCCACGTCCGAGCAGTACTTC.

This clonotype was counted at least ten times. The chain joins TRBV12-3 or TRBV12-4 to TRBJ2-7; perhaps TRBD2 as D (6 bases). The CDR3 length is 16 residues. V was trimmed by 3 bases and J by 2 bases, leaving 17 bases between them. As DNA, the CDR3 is TGTGCCAGCAGTTTTTTTGCGGGACCTAATACCTACGAGCAGTACTTC. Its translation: CASSFFAGPNTYEQYF.